The 8 T cell receptor beta chains below all came from one sample that was sequenced in a study of HIV-infected children after antiretroviral therapy interruption. Noted treatment: PENTA 11 planned treatment interruption arm or continuous ART arm. Unique molecular identifiers were included in an RNA-based 3' RACE TCR library. MiXCR was run by TCRdb on the 3' RACE reads, yielding one entry per CDR3 protein. The table lists 70,000 to 90,000 distinct CDR3 sequences, 6.9% of them singletons. The sequencing used CD45RA+ CD4+ T cells from PBMCs, pooled from several time points, collected from a donor given antiretroviral therapy, either interrupted or continuous. Subset given: naive CD4+ CD45RA+ CD45RO- T cells. These receptors were obtained from a pool of human donors with HIV.

In its sample, this clonotype was seen many times. The junction departs from the called germline gene at one end, perhaps through a read error. This chain links TRBV6-2 or TRBV6-3 with TRBJ2-7, with a tentative D call TRBD2 (6 bases). Germline CDR1 is MNHEY and CDR2 is SVGEGT. The CDR3 totals 14 residues. This CDR3 reads CASTRRGVSHEQYF. The CDR3 coding sequence is TGTGCCAGCACCCGGAGGGGAGTCTCCCACGAGCAGTACTTC.

This clonotype was counted many times. This sequence joins TRBV6-2 or TRBV6-3 and TRBJ1-5, with D hard to call. CDR1 and CDR2 (germline): MNHEY, SVGEGT. V dropped 5 bases and J dropped 5 bases, with 7 bases sitting between them. The CDR3 sequence is 12 residues long. Written as DNA, the CDR3 is TGTGCCAGCAGTGTAAGGGATCAGCCCCAGCATTTT. Translation gives CASSVRDQPQHF.

At least ten counts were recorded for this clonotype. V and J are TRBV12-3 or TRBV12-4 and TRBJ2-1; D is unresolved. With 9 bases removed from V and 2 bases from J, the gap between germline ends came to 23 bases. The CDR3 is 17 amino acids. CDR3 sequence reads: CASTQALGNAAYNEQFF. The CDR3 DNA reads as TGTGCCAGTACCCAGGCGCTAGGGAACGCCGCCTACAATGAGCAGTTCTTC.

This clonotype was observed many times. This CDR3 is CASSPQDREGEQYF. The CDR3 DNA sequence: TGTGCCAGCAGCCCCCAGGACAGAGAGGGCGAGCAGTACTTC. The V and J genes are TRBV5-6 and TRBJ2-7; possibly TRBD1 for D (6 bases). Germline V gene sequence: CDR1 SGHDT, CDR2 YYEEEE. CDR3 length equals 14 residues. The V gene lost 4 bases and the J gene lost 6 bases, with 17 bases spanning the gap.

This clonotype was detected only a few times. The V and J genes are TRBV19 and TRBJ1-6; D uncertain. This CDR3 region has 13 residues. The germline V gene encodes CDR1 LNHDA and CDR2 SQIVND (reference sequence). V was clipped by 3 bases and J by 8 bases, with 8 bases between them. This CDR3 is CASSIQADSPLHF. The CDR3 region has the DNA TGTGCCAGTAGTATTCAGGCGGATTCACCCCTCCACTTT. Supplemented by reference TRBV19 and TRBJ1-6, the full variable domain reads DGGITQSPKYLFRKEGQNVTLSCEQNLNHDAMYWYRQDPGQGLRLIYYSQIVNDFQKGDIAEGYSVSREKKESFPLTVTSAQKNPTAFYLCASSIQADSPLHFGNGTRLTVT.

This clonotype was found many times. V is TRBV6-5 and J is TRBJ1-6; TRBD1 might be the D (6 bases). Germline CDR1 is MNHEY and CDR2 is SVGAGI. This CDR3 has 15 residues. V lost 7 bases to trimming and J lost 7 bases, with 17 bases between them. CDR3 DNA: TGTGCCAGCAACGGGGCGGTCGGGGGCAATTCACCCCTCCACTTT. As protein: CASNGAVGGNSPLHF.

This clonotype was seen ten or more times. The chain combines TRBV6-5 with TRBJ2-1; D is perhaps TRBD1 (6 bases). CDR1 is MNHEY, CDR2 SVGAGI, per germline. V was shortened by 4 bases and J by 5 bases, with 15 bases between the two germline ends. The CDR3 is 15 amino acids. CDR3 sequence reads: CASSSPGHTDNEQFF. Written as DNA, the CDR3 is TGTGCCAGCAGTTCCCCGGGACATACAGACAATGAGCAGTTCTTC.

This clonotype occurred many times. The chain employs TRBV25-1 and TRBJ1-2; 7 nucleotides line up with TRBD1. V lost 4 bases, J lost 8 bases, and 7 bases stayed unmatched. Germline lookup yields CDR1 MGHDK and CDR2 SYGVNS. There are 13 residues in the CDR3. In DNA form, the CDR3 reads TGTGCCAGCAGTGCATCAACAGGGGAGGGCTACACCTTC. As protein: CASSASTGEGYTF.